Following are 8 T cell receptor beta chains from one sample sequenced in a study of T-cell memory formation after mild COVID-19. TCRdb processed the 5' RACE reads anew with MiXCR; each CDR3 protein has one entry. The data contain hundreds of thousands of distinct CDR3 sequences, about a sixth of them singletons. Sequencing input: PBMCs or a T cell subset sorted from them (not recorded which). These receptors were taken from a man aged 18 to 29 who had mild COVID-19 (a few samples of this study predate the infection). Cell type and time point are not known.

There are many counts of this clonotype. J is TRBJ2-6 and V is TRBV5-5; D is undetermined. The CDR3 runs 17 residues. In germline, CDR1 is SGHKS, CDR2 YYEKEE (reference sequence). V was shortened by 2 bases and J by 1 base, with 13 bases between the two germline ends. The CDR3 is CASSLRLSYSGANVLTF. The CDR3, as DNA: TGTGCCAGCAGCTTAAGGCTGTCGTATTCTGGGGCCAACGTCCTGACTTTC.

CDR3 coding DNA: TGTGCCAGCAGCTTCTCCGGGACAGGCGAGCAGTACGTC. Protein sequence: CASSFSGTGEQYV. V is TRBV7-8 and J is TRBJ2-7, with TRBD1 matching 8 bases. Trimming took 3 bases from V and 6 from J; bases not matched to a gene: 4. This CDR3 is 13 amino acids long. Looked up from germline, CDR1 is SGHVS and CDR2 is FQNEAQ.

This clonotype showed up many times. The genes are TRBV6-5 and TRBJ2-7; TRBD1 might be the D (6 bases). Germline CDR1 is MNHEY and CDR2 is SVGAGI. Trimming removed 4 bases from V and 3 bases from J, with 10 bases in between. The CDR3 totals 13 residues. The CDR3 region has the DNA TGTGCCAGCAGTTCAGGGGATCGCTACGAGCAGTACTTC. It translates to CASSSGDRYEQYF.

J is TRBJ2-5 and V is TRBV5-6; 9 bases line up with TRBD1. V dropped 0 bases and J dropped 0; count of bases not matched to a gene: 3. This CDR3 spans 16 amino acids. From germline, CDR1 is SGHDT and CDR2 YYEEEE. The CDR3 here is CASSLGWTGDQETQYF. The CDR3 DNA follows: TGTGCCAGCAGCTTGGGGTGGACAGGGGACCAAGAGACCCAGTACTTC.

The table lists this clonotype with a few counts. The chain couples TRBV5-1 to TRBJ1-1, with D unresolved. Deletions cut 2 bases from V and 4 bases from J, with 15 bases between. The CDR3 contains 15 residues. The germline CDR1 and CDR2 sequences are SGHRS and YFSETQ. DNA for the CDR3: TGCGCCAGCAGCTTAAGGGCCAGGCGCCGCACTGAAGCTTTCTTT. Translating it yields CASSLRARRRTEAFF. The entire variable domain, with the rest obtained from reference TRBV5-1 and TRBJ1-1, is as follows: KAGVTQTPRYLIKTRGQQVTLSCSPISGHRSVSWYQQTPGQGLQFLFEYFSETQRNKGNFPGRFSGRQFSNSRSEMNVSTLELGDSALYLCASSLRARRRTEAFFGQGTRLTVV.

V usage is TRBV3-1 and J usage is TRBJ2-7; D may be TRBD2 (5 bases). This CDR3 is built from 14 residues. From germline, CDR1 is LGHDT and CDR2 YNNKEL (reference sequence). The germline V and J ends were trimmed by 4 bases and 2 bases, with 12 bases remaining between them. CDR3 DNA sequence: TGTGCCAGCAGCCCCCGGGATCGGCCCTACGAGCAGTACGTC. It yields the protein CASSPRDRPYEQYV.

The V and J genes are TRBV7-9 and TRBJ1-5; D call uncertain. Looked up from germline, CDR1 is SEHNR and CDR2 is FQNEAQ (reference sequence). The V and J ends lost 5 bases and 9 bases respectively, with 14 bases between them. The CDR3 loop spans 13 amino acids. Here the CDR3 reads CASSLKSETPQHF. The DNA of the CDR3 is TGTGCCAGCAGCCTAAAGTCGGAGACGCCCCAGCATTTT. The variable domain in full, with the rest retrieved from reference TRBV7-9 and TRBJ1-5, is DTGVSQNPRHKITKRGQNVTFRCDPISEHNRLYWYRQTLGQGPEFLTYFQNEAQLEKSRLLSDRFSAERPKGSFSTLEIQRTEQGDSAMYLCASSLKSETPQHFGDGTRLSIL.

The CDR3 here is CASSTNLPAPGVTGELFF. Written as DNA, the CDR3 is TGTGCCAGCAGCACGAACCTTCCCGCCCCCGGGGTCACCGGGGAGCTGTTTTTT. The chain recombines TRBV11-2 with TRBJ2-2; TRBD2 might be the D (5 bases). The CDR3 has 18 amino acids. V was clipped by 5 bases and J by 4 bases, with 23 bases between them. Germline CDR1 reads SGHAT; CDR2 reads FQNNGV.